These 16 T cell receptor beta chains were all obtained from the same sample, sequenced in a study of T cells in Graves' hyperthyroidism and ophthalmopathy. TCR beta CDR3 sequences were amplified from RNA transcripts. Initially, a first-round RT-PCR of the TCR CDR3 employed the HTBI primer set. TCRdb recomputed calls from the multiplex PCR reads with MiXCR, one row per CDR3 protein. The sample yields approximately 480,000 distinct CDR3 sequences, more than 20% seen once. The sequenced material came from blood. These receptors were taken from a man aged 18 to 30 with Graves' hyperthyroidism.

The table lists this clonotype with many counts. The chain has TRBV12-3 or TRBV12-4 and TRBJ1-5; TRBD1 is a possible D gene (6 bases). The CDR3 extends over 15 amino acids. Trimming removed 6 bases from V and 3 bases from J, with 15 bases in between. This CDR3 is CASSSDRRDNQPQHF. The DNA for the CDR3 is TGTGCCAGCAGCAGCGACAGGAGGGACAATCAGCCCCAGCATTTT.

This clonotype has at least ten counts. The J gene is TRBJ2-7, the V gene TRBV28, with no clear D. V was cut by 6 bases and J by 4 bases, with 16 bases left in between. This CDR3 is 14 amino acids long. Germline V gene lookup returns CDR1 MDHEN and CDR2 SYDVKM. CDR3 nucleotide sequence: TGTGCCAGCAGGAAGGGCAGCACCTTTTACGAGCAGTACTTC. Translated: CASRKGSTFYEQYF.

This clonotype showed up many times. The gene calls are TRBV10-3 and TRBJ1-3; D possibly corresponds to TRBD1 (5 bases). V lost 6 bases to trimming and J lost 0 bases, with 6 bases between them. Germline-derived CDR1 and CDR2 are ENHRY and SYGVKD. The CDR3 contains 13 residues. The CDR3 DNA reads TGTGCCATCAGCGACAGCTCTGGAAACACCATATATTTT. It translates to CAISDSSGNTIYF.

This clonotype has a count of ten or more. One junction end disagrees with the germline gene, perhaps due to a read error. CDR3 bases: TGTGCCAGCAGCCCGGACATTGCTAATTATGGCTACACCTTC. This translates into CASSPDIANYGYTF. V usage is TRBV11-1 and J usage is TRBJ1-2; the D gene is possibly TRBD1 (5 bases). CDR3 length equals 14 residues. CDR1 SGHAT and CDR2 FQDESV come from the germline V gene (reference sequence). The full variable domain, its missing parts supplied by reference TRBV11-1 and TRBJ1-2, is EAEVAQSPRYKITEKSQAVAFWCDPISGHATLYWYRQILGQGPELLVQFQDESVVDDSQLPKDRFSAERLKGVDSTLKIQPAELGDSAMYLCASSPDIANYGYTFGSGTRLTVV.

This clonotype has ten or more counts. J is TRBJ2-7 and V is TRBV7-9; the D is unclear. Germline-derived CDR1 and CDR2 are SEHNR and FQNEAQ (reference sequence). The CDR3 loop spans 14 amino acids. Trimming took off 5 bases at V and 0 bases at J, with 11 bases between the two ends. The DNA of the CDR3 is TGTGCCAGCAGCAAGAGCTTGAGCTCCTACGAGCAGTACTTC. Translating gives CASSKSLSSYEQYF.

About this clonotype itself: A read error may be the cause here, since a much bigger clone is one base away. This chain joins TRBV20-1 and TRBJ2-5; a possible D gene is TRBD2 (6 bases). The CDR3 spans 13 residues. Germline-derived CDR1 and CDR2 are DFQATT and SNEGSKA (reference sequence). CDR3 sequence: CSAASGSGETKYF. The CDR3 DNA follows: TGCAGTGCGGCCTCCGGTTCGGGAGAGACCAAGTACTTC.

At least ten counts were recorded for this clonotype. The chain uses TRBV6-4 and TRBJ2-2, with D tentatively TRBD1 or TRBD2 (5 bases each). From germline, CDR1 is MRHNA and CDR2 SNTAGT. The V end lost 8 bases, the J end lost 0 bases, and 10 bases lay between the germline ends. The CDR3 extends over 14 amino acids. For the CDR3, the DNA is TGTGCCAGCCGGGACGTTTCGAACACCGGGGAGCTGTTTTTT. It encodes CASRDVSNTGELFF.

This clonotype showed up many times. The gene calls are TRBV12-3 or TRBV12-4 and TRBJ1-2, with 9 bases fitting TRBD1. Trimming removed 5 bases from V and 8 bases from J; junction bases left unmatched: 6. The CDR3 length is 13 residues. CDR3 DNA: TGTGCCAGCAGTCCCGGGACAGGGAGCGGCTACACCTTC. It codes for CASSPGTGSGYTF.

In its sample, this clonotype was seen many times. CDR3 loop: CSAPSRGGGPQETQYF. The CDR3 DNA reads as TGCAGTGCACCCTCGAGAGGTGGGGGACCACAAGAGACCCAGTACTTC. J is TRBJ2-5 and V is TRBV20-1, with D perhaps TRBD1 or TRBD2 (5 bases each). Trimming shortened V by 6 bases and J by 2 bases, and 22 bases separated the two germline ends. The CDR3 contains 16 residues. CDR1 and CDR2 from the germline V gene are DFQATT and SNEGSKA (reference sequence).

This chain connects TRBV6-1 to TRBJ1-2, with a weak D call TRBD1 (5 bases). The CDR3 has 14 residues. The V end was cut by 2 bases, the J end by 4 bases, with 11 bases between. The germline V gene has CDR1 MNHNS and CDR2 SASEGT. The CDR3 bases are TGTGCCAGCAGTGAATCGGGGGGGGTCTATGGCTACACCTTC. This encodes CASSESGGVYGYTF.

This clonotype was picked up many times. The chain uses TRBV10-3 and TRBJ2-7; 9 bases align to TRBD1. Unmatched junction bases numbered 7, after V lost 4 bases and J lost 6 bases. This CDR3 has 14 residues. Germline V gene lookup returns CDR1 ENHRY and CDR2 SYGVKD. Here the CDR3 reads CAISGDREKIEQYF. CDR3 nucleotide sequence: TGTGCCATCAGTGGGGACAGGGAGAAGATCGAGCAGTACTTC.

This clonotype was seen many times. The chain is built from TRBV7-2 and TRBJ1-2, with unresolved D. The V end was cut by 5 bases, the J end by 7 bases, with 11 bases between. The CDR3 runs 12 residues. The germline CDR1 and CDR2 sequences are SGHTA and FQGNSA. CDR3 residues: CASSPAGVGYTF. The CDR3 DNA follows: TGTGCCAGCAGCCCAGCGGGAGTTGGCTACACCTTC.

The rearrangement joins TRBV6-1 to TRBJ2-7; possibly TRBD1 or TRBD2 for D (6 bases each). Trimming removed 7 bases from V and 4 bases from J, with 20 bases in between. CDR1 is MNHNS, CDR2 SASEGT, per germline. The CDR3 is 15 amino acids. CDR3 region: CASTQKAGDLYEQYF. The CDR3, as DNA: TGTGCCAGCACCCAAAAGGCAGGGGACTTGTACGAGCAGTACTTC.

This clonotype was seen repeatedly, ten times or more. The chain uses TRBV6-1 and TRBJ1-1; D gene unclear. This CDR3 has 12 residues. The germline CDR1 and CDR2 sequences are MNHNS and SASEGT. CDR3 coding DNA: TGTTCTAGCACCGCAGATAACACTGAAGCTTTCTTT. Protein sequence: CSSTADNTEAFF.

As for this clonotype: A read error may be the cause here, since a much bigger clone is one base away. CDR3: CASSDADTEAFF. The CDR3, as DNA: TGTGCCAGCAGCGACGCGGACACTGAAGCTTTCTTT. V gene TRBV7-9 combines with J gene TRBJ1-1; D call uncertain. CDR1 is SEHNR and CDR2 is FQNEAQ in the germline V gene (reference sequence). Trimming shortened V by 5 bases and J by 3 bases, and 7 bases separated the two germline ends. The CDR3 contains 12 residues.

This clonotype appeared many times. The chain joins TRBV28 to TRBJ2-7, with 9 nucleotides matching TRBD1. The CDR3 is 15 residues long. The germline V gene encodes CDR1 MDHEN and CDR2 SYDVKM. V trimming: 6 bases; J trimming: 5 bases; junction bases outside the gene matches: 11. CDR3: CASSRPGDRVHEQYF. As DNA, the CDR3 is TGTGCCAGCAGCCGCCCCGGGGACAGGGTACACGAGCAGTACTTC.